The present T cell receptor (beta chain) was sequenced within a study of blood T cell repertoires in COVID-19. Study as a whole: Acute and convalescent COVID-19 specimens originated in the United States, Italy and Spain. Sources were T cells, B-cell-depleted T cells, or PBMCs; the material itself was cDNA or gDNA.

Grouping used clinical history reported by participants in a survey and questionnaire. Generated by immunoSEQ multiplex PCR, the TCRdb table keeps only in-frame clones and is missing some. The sample lists 150,000 to 200,000 clones, around 83% occurring once. V was pared by 5 bases and J by 0 bases, with 12 bases between. CDR1 is LNHNV, CDR2 YYDKDF, per germline (reference sequence). This CDR3 contains 15 residues. The receptor was isolated from a woman aged 45-60 years in a cohort exposed to, infected with or recovered from COVID-19 (not recorded which). Input material: PBMCs or T cells enriched from blood (not recorded which). The chain couples TRBV15 to TRBJ2-3, with D tentatively TRBD1 (6 bases). The CDR3 spells CATSATGPSTDTQYF. The DNA for the CDR3 is TGTGCCACCAGCGCGACAGGACCTAGCACAGATACGCAGTATTTT.